The rows below give T cell receptor beta chains drawn from one sample of a study of beta chain features in type 1 diabetes. Repertoires were generated with immunoSEQ multiplex PCR, while TCRdb's copy carries only in-frame clones and drops some. The repertoire holds a few hundred thousand clones, with around 20% as singletons. What was sequenced was naive CD4+ T cells from blood. Every receptor here comes from a young woman in good health. CDR3s include the opening cysteine and the closing phenylalanine or tryptophan. D genes are given only for firm matches. Some rows mark clone size as missing; the rest say once, few, many or name a class of expanded clone.

CDR3 DNA | CDR3 protein | V gene | clone size | J gene | D gene
TGTGCCAGCAGCTTAAAGGGGGCGGCCAAGCAGTTCTTC | CASSLKGAAKQFF | TRBV7-3 | few | TRBJ2-1 | TRBD1
TGTGCCACTGTAGGGACAGGGGAAAACATTCAGTACTTC | CATVGTGENIQYF | TRBV6-5 | few | TRBJ2-4 | TRBD1
TGTGCCTGGAGTACAAAAGAGCGGGCTAGCACAGATACGCAGTATTTT | CAWSTKERASTDTQYF | TRBV30 | - | TRBJ2-3 | -
TGTGCCAGCAGGACAGGGGCGGGCACCGGGGAGCTGTTTTTT | CASRTGAGTGELFF | TRBV11-3 | few | TRBJ2-2 | TRBD1
TGTGCCAGCAGCTCAAACAGGGACTACGAGCAGTACTTC | CASSSNRDYEQYF | TRBV7-6 | - | TRBJ2-7 | -
TGTGCCAGCAGTGAATCGAGAAACATTCAGTACTTC | CASSESRNIQYF | TRBV6-1 | few | TRBJ2-4 | -
TGCAGCGTCCAATTTATACAGGGGAATACGCAGTATTTT | CSVQFIQGNTQYF | TRBV29-1 | - | TRBJ2-3 | TRBD1
TGTGCCAGCTCACCACTCGCGGGCGCAGACACTGAAGCTTTCTTT | CASSPLAGADTEAFF | TRBV18 | - | TRBJ1-1 | -
TGTGCCAGCAGTTTCAGAGGGACCGGGGAGCTGTTTTTT | CASSFRGTGELFF | TRBV27 | few | TRBJ2-2 | -
TGTGCCAGCAGCTTAGGGCTGTTCACAGATACGCAGTATTTT | CASSLGLFTDTQYF | TRBV7-9 | few | TRBJ2-3 | -
TGTGCCAGCCAGAGCGGGAGGGATGATACGCAGTATTTT | CASQSGRDDTQYF | TRBV5-4 | - | TRBJ2-3 | TRBD2
TGTGCCAGCAGCCAATCGGCAGGGAACGAGCAGTACTTC | CASSQSAGNEQYF | TRBV16 | - | TRBJ2-7 | -
TGTGCCAGCAGCTTAGCGGCGGGAGGTGGTGGCTACACCTTC | CASSLAAGGGGYTF | TRBV7-9 | - | TRBJ1-2 | -
TGCGCCAGCAGCTTACCGGGACAGGGACGCGAGCAGTACTTC | CASSLPGQGREQYF | TRBV5-1 | - | TRBJ2-7 | TRBD1
TGTGCCAGCAGTGCCGGACAGGGAAGTTCTGGCTACACCTTC | CASSAGQGSSGYTF | TRBV28 | - | TRBJ1-2 | TRBD1
TGCAGCGCTGGGGGACAGGTAGAGACCCAGTACTTC | CSAGGQVETQYF | TRBV29-1 | - | TRBJ2-5 | TRBD1
TGCGCCAGCAGCTCCTATCCAGGGGAGTCTACGCAGTATTTT | CASSSYPGESTQYF | TRBV5-1 | few | TRBJ2-3 | -
TGTGCCAGCAGATACGGAGGGACCGGGGAGCTGTTTTTT | CASRYGGTGELFF | TRBV6-6 | - | TRBJ2-2 | -
TGCAGCGTTTCCCGGACAGGGGAATATGGCTACACCTTC | CSVSRTGEYGYTF | TRBV29-1 | few | TRBJ1-2 | TRBD1
TGCGCCAGCAGGCGGATAGCGGGGGGGTCCCGCCAAGAGACCCAGTACTTC | CASRRIAGGSRQETQYF | TRBV4-1 | - | TRBJ2-5 | TRBD2
TGTGCCTCACGGTGGGGCACCACAGATACGCAGTATTTT | CASRWGTTDTQYF | TRBV6-1 | - | TRBJ2-3 | -
TGTGCCAGCATGGGGCGGGAGGAAATGTACGAGCAGTACTTC | CASMGREEMYEQYF | TRBV9 | few | TRBJ2-7 | TRBD2
TGCGCCAGCAGCCAAGATCTCGGTGGGCAGTTCTTC | CASSQDLGGQFF | TRBV4-1 | few | TRBJ2-1 | -
TGTGCCTGGAGGGGGACAGGGCCGACCGGGGAGCTGTTTTTT | CAWRGTGPTGELFF | TRBV30 | - | TRBJ2-2 | TRBD1
TGTGCCAGCAGCTTACTACGGACTACCAACATTCAGTACTTC | CASSLLRTTNIQYF | TRBV11-2 | few | TRBJ2-4 | -
TGTGCCTGGAGTATGGGCATATCGGCCGGCTACACCTTC | CAWSMGISAGYTF | TRBV30 | - | TRBJ1-2 | -
TGCGCCAGCAGCTTTCGGGACAGCGCCTCTGGAAACACCATATATTTT | CASSFRDSASGNTIYF | TRBV5-1 | - | TRBJ1-3 | TRBD1
TGTGCCAGCAGCTTAGTATTGTCCCGGTCCGAGACCCAGTACTTC | CASSLVLSRSETQYF | TRBV11-2 | - | TRBJ2-5 | -
TGTGCCAGCAGCGCCCGGGACAGGCGCTGGGAGACCCAGTACTTC | CASSARDRRWETQYF | TRBV7-9 | few | TRBJ2-5 | TRBD1
TGTGCCAGCAGTTTTACTTTGACAGGGGGCCACAATGAGCAGTTCTTC | CASSFTLTGGHNEQFF | TRBV28 | - | TRBJ2-1 | TRBD1
TGTGCCAGCAGCCGGGACAGGGAATGGCAGCCCCAGCATTTT | CASSRDREWQPQHF | TRBV2 | - | TRBJ1-5 | TRBD1
TGTGCCAGCAGTGAAGAGGGGGCCAAAAACATTCAGTACTTC | CASSEEGAKNIQYF | TRBV2 | - | TRBJ2-4 | -
TGTGCCAGCAGGAAAAGCGGGGGGGCGAACACCGGGGAGCTGTTTTTT | CASRKSGGANTGELFF | TRBV11-1 | - | TRBJ2-2 | TRBD2
TGTGCCACCAGCAAAGGAGGGACTAGCGGCCAAGAGACCCAGTACTTC | CATSKGGTSGQETQYF | TRBV15 | - | TRBJ2-5 | TRBD2
TGTGCCTGGAGTGTCCTGATGAGTGGCTACACCTTC | CAWSVLMSGYTF | TRBV30 | few | TRBJ1-2 | -
TGTGCCACCAGCAGATACAGGGAGCCTAGCACAGATACGCAGTATTTT | CATSRYREPSTDTQYF | TRBV15 | few | TRBJ2-3 | -
TGCGCCAGCAGCTGGGACAGGCCCAACACCGGGGAGCTGTTTTTT | CASSWDRPNTGELFF | TRBV5-1 | few | TRBJ2-2 | TRBD1
TGTGCCAGCAGTGAACATGGGGCAAGCAAAGAGACCCAGTACTTC | CASSEHGASKETQYF | TRBV25-1 | few | TRBJ2-5 | -
TGCAGCGTTGGTATTTGGACAGGGGGGCACGAGCAGTACTTC | CSVGIWTGGHEQYF | TRBV29-1 | - | TRBJ2-7 | TRBD1
TGTGCCAGCAGTAGCCGGGACAGGGGAGAAGCTTTCTTT | CASSSRDRGEAFF | TRBV6-5 | - | TRBJ1-1 | TRBD1
TGTGCCAGCAGCCGCGGGGGAGGGTACGAGCAGTACTTC | CASSRGGGYEQYF | TRBV7-2 | few | TRBJ2-7 | TRBD2
TGCAGCGTTGTCGGGATCCCGAGCGGGGGGGCCCCTCTTTCCTACGAGCAGTACTTC | CSVVGIPSGGAPLSYEQYF | TRBV29-1 | - | TRBJ2-7 | TRBD2
TGCAGTAGCGGGGACTACAATGAGCAGTTCTTC | CSSGDYNEQFF | TRBV20-1 | - | TRBJ2-1 | TRBD2
TGTGCCAGCTCCCCGACGGAGGGTTACCCTTACGAGCAGTACTTC | CASSPTEGYPYEQYF | TRBV18 | - | TRBJ2-7 | -
TGTGCCACCAGCGGGAGGGCCCGGAACAATGAGCAGTTCTTC | CATSGRARNNEQFF | TRBV15 | - | TRBJ2-1 | TRBD2
TGTGCCAGCTCACCTATTTCCGGGACTAGCGGCTACGAGCAGTACTTC | CASSPISGTSGYEQYF | TRBV18 | - | TRBJ2-7 | TRBD2
TGTGCCAGCGGACTAGAGACCCAGTACTTC | CASGLETQYF | TRBV7-9 | few | TRBJ2-5 | -
TGCGCCAGCAGCTTGGTTGGGGGCAGTGGCTACACCTTC | CASSLVGGSGYTF | TRBV5-1 | - | TRBJ1-2 | -
TGTGCCAGCAGCCCACCCGACAGGTTCTCTTACAATGAGCAGTTCTTC | CASSPPDRFSYNEQFF | TRBV5-4 | few | TRBJ2-1 | -
TGTGCCAGCAGCGAGGGACAGGGCGATGGCTACACCTTC | CASSEGQGDGYTF | TRBV7-9 | few | TRBJ1-2 | TRBD1
TGCAGCGTTGTCGGGACAGATAATGAAAAACTGTTTTTT | CSVVGTDNEKLFF | TRBV29-1 | few | TRBJ1-4 | TRBD1
TGTGCCTGGAGTCACAGGGTTATTAGGGGCTACACCTTC | CAWSHRVIRGYTF | TRBV30 | - | TRBJ1-2 | -
TGTGCCAGCAGCGTAGTAGGTCAGGGGAATGAGCAGTTCTTC | CASSVVGQGNEQFF | TRBV9 | - | TRBJ2-1 | -
TGTGCCAGCAGCTTCCGGACTAGTTGGGATGAGCAGTTCTTC | CASSFRTSWDEQFF | TRBV11-2 | few | TRBJ2-1 | TRBD2
TGCGCCAGCAGCCAAGTTCCGAGGGTAAGGGGGAAGGACGAGCAGTACTTC | CASSQVPRVRGKDEQYF | TRBV4-1 | few | TRBJ2-7 | -
TGTGCCTGTCCCCCTCCGGGACAGGGGGTGTCTGGGGCCAACGTCCTGACTTTC | CACPPPGQGVSGANVLTF | TRBV30 | - | TRBJ2-6 | TRBD1
TGTGCCAGCAGCTCCCATCGGACTAGCGAACTAACCTACGAGCAGTACTTC | CASSSHRTSELTYEQYF | TRBV7-9 | few | TRBJ2-7 | TRBD2